This T cell receptor (beta chain) appears in the sequencing data of a study of T cell responses to AZD1222 COVID-19 vaccine. V was pared by 0 bases and J by 3 bases, with 9 bases between. The CDR3 runs 15 residues. The germline gives CDR1 MNHEY, CDR2 SVGAGI. Assay: immunoSEQ multiplex PCR; the TCRdb copy retains only in-frame clones and omits some. The sample consists of 130,000 or so clones, roughly 85% of them appearing once. The rearrangement joins TRBV6-5 to TRBJ2-1; D unresolved. This receptor was taken from an adult in good health. The source material was peripheral blood, sampled on day 0 of AZD1222 vaccination. CDR3 loop: CASSYSPGSYNEQFF. In DNA, the CDR3 is TGTGCCAGCAGTTACTCCCCCGGCAGCTACAATGAGCAGTTCTTC.